These T cell receptor beta chains were read from a single sample in a study of cytomegalovirus exposure and HLA in healthy donors. Profiled with immunoSEQ multiplex PCR; TCRdb holds only in-frame clones, not every one. Of about 130,000 clones listed, about 80% were seen once; the top ten hold 25% to 30%. The specimen sequenced was PBMCs. The receptors here all came from a man under 40 in good health and CMV-seropositive. Both conserved end residues are trimmed from each CDR3. Fields, in order: D gene, J gene, V gene, CDR3 protein. The D gene is left open where the match is weak.

d_call: TRBD2; j_call: TRBJ2-2; v_call: TRBV5-1; cdr3_aa: ASSLGLAGPSRTGELF
d_call: .; j_call: TRBJ2-7; v_call: TRBV5-6; cdr3_aa: ASSPLDDRATYEQY
d_call: .; j_call: TRBJ2-1; v_call: TRBV5-6; cdr3_aa: ASSLDTGSGEQF
d_call: TRBD1; j_call: TRBJ2-1; v_call: TRBV15; cdr3_aa: ATSTGTGNYNEQF
d_call: TRBD2; j_call: TRBJ2-1; v_call: TRBV5-1; cdr3_aa: ASSFGREGLLYNEQF
d_call: TRBD2; j_call: TRBJ2-3; v_call: TRBV4-1; cdr3_aa: ASSQAVGGGVDTQY
d_call: TRBD2; j_call: TRBJ2-1; v_call: TRBV25-1; cdr3_aa: ASSELKAGYRNEQF
d_call: TRBD2; j_call: TRBJ2-7; v_call: TRBV2; cdr3_aa: ASREAGTSRYEQY
d_call: TRBD1; j_call: TRBJ2-7; v_call: TRBV6-1; cdr3_aa: ASPGQGIYEQY
d_call: .; j_call: TRBJ1-1; v_call: TRBV20-1; cdr3_aa: STGHGEAF